The 29 T cell receptor beta chains presented below share a single source sample, sequenced in a study of vaccination and CD4 T cells after COVID-19 (dated by TCRdb to between 2022 and 2023). These TCRs are of unknown antigen specificity. The library was made by PCR. TCRdb records Illumina iSeq 100 as the sequencer. TCR sequencing of DNA from cultured CD4+ T cells used the Oncomine TCR Beta short-read assay at the Johns Hopkins FTIC core. The QIAamp micro DNA kit was used to extract genomic DNA from the cultured CD4+ T cells. TCRdb reanalyzed the raw reads on its own, using fastp at Q25 for trimming and MiXCR for clone calling, and kept in-frame beta chains. Rows merge per CDR3 protein into single entries with the most common DNA and genes. The table for this sample lists roughly 7,000 distinct CDR3 sequences; about 38% of them were counted only once. Of the sample, about a third falls within the top ten clones.

The intended sense of this specimen's treatment or condition label: approximately nine-day PBMC culture with coronavirus spike peptide pools or control peptides (ViraFEST assay). CD4+ T cells from unexposed donors were collected before the COVID-19 pandemic (2011-2018). The sequencing sample was made of CD4+ T cells from blood, cultured in vitro. The origin of the receptors is a human donor in good health.

The gene calls are TRBV6-1 and TRBJ2-7, with TRBD1 as a possible D gene (7 bases). The V end was cut by 6 bases, the J end by 4 bases, with 19 bases between. The CDR3 contains 15 residues. Germline V gene lookup returns CDR1 MNHNS and CDR2 SASEGT. CDR3 coding DNA: TGTGCCAGCAGGAAGACAGGGATTGCGGGATACGAGCAGTACTTC. This codes for CASRKTGIAGYEQYF.

The chain is built from TRBV20-1 and TRBJ2-6; either TRBD1 or TRBD2 may fit D (6 bases each). CDR3 length: 15 residues. CDR1 is DFQATT and CDR2 is SNEGSKA in the germline V gene (reference sequence). The V and J ends lost 1 base and 4 bases respectively, with 11 bases between them. The CDR3 coding sequence is TGCAGTGCTAGAGTAACGGGGGCAGGGGCCAACGTCCTGACTTTC. Amino acid sequence: CSARVTGAGANVLTF.

In its sample, this clonotype was seen a few times. V and J are TRBV15 and TRBJ1-6, with D uncertain. Trimming removed 4 bases at V and 10 bases at J, with 11 bases between. Germline CDR1 is LNHNV and CDR2 is YYDKDF (reference sequence). The CDR3 totals 13 residues. This CDR3 is CATSTLGNSPLHF. CDR3 nucleotide sequence: TGTGCCACCAGCACCTTAGGGAACTCACCCCTCCACTTT.

This clonotype qualifies as medium-sized (0.01 to 0.1%). V and J are TRBV7-2 and TRBJ1-5; D gene ambiguous. Germline assignment: CDR1 SGHTA and CDR2 FQGNSA. The CDR3 contains 15 residues. With 2 bases removed from V and 3 bases from J, the gap between germline ends came to 11 bases. The CDR3 spells CASSLMGRDNQPQHF. The CDR3 nucleotides read TGTGCCAGCAGCTTAATGGGGAGAGACAATCAGCCCCAGCATTTT.

The chain uses TRBV19 and TRBJ1-1; 7 positions agree with TRBD1. The CDR3 contains 16 residues. CDR1 is LNHDA, CDR2 SQIVND, per germline (reference sequence). With V trimmed by 5 bases and J by 0 bases, 9 bases remained unmatched. DNA for the CDR3: TGTGCCAGTAGTTTTCCGACAGGGACCCTGAACACTGAAGCTTTCTTT. Its protein product is CASSFPTGTLNTEAFF.

V is TRBV6-5 and J is TRBJ2-7; 7 bases map to TRBD2. J was trimmed by 4 bases and V by 0 bases; bases with no gene match: 9. This CDR3 contains 16 residues. CDR1 is MNHEY and CDR2 is SVGAGI in the germline V gene. CDR3: CASSYSGGAPPYEQYF. CDR3 nucleotide sequence: TGTGCCAGCAGTTACTCGGGAGGGGCCCCTCCTTACGAGCAGTACTTC.

The chain joins TRBV12-1 to TRBJ2-7; TRBD1, the D gene given by the table, was not confirmed from the DNA. TRBV12-1 is a pseudogene. This CDR3 has 16 residues. The CDR3 protein is CASSSPGRDRAYEQYF. The CDR3 DNA reads TGTGCCAGCAGCTCCCCCGGGCGGGACAGGGCCTACGAGCAGTACTTC.

V usage is TRBV28 and J usage is TRBJ1-6, with 7 nucleotides matching TRBD1. Germline CDR1 is MDHEN and CDR2 is SYDVKM. Trimming at V came to 3 bases and at J to 1 base, leaving 9 bases not matched to a gene. This CDR3 has 18 residues. CDR3 sequence (DNA): TGTGCCAGCAGTTTTTCCCTCAAGGGGGCATCCTATAATTCACCCCTCCACTTT. This sequence encodes CASSFSLKGASYNSPLHF.

Points on this clonotype: At one end the junction does not follow the germline gene, possibly because of a read error. The chain recombines TRBV7-2 with TRBJ1-4; D gene uncertain. This CDR3 has 12 amino acids. Germline CDR1 and CDR2: SGHTA and FQGNSA. CDR3 sequence: CASSLKREILFF. The CDR3 DNA reads TGTGCCAGCAGCTTAAAGAGGGAAATACTGTTTTTT.

This clonotype appeared a few times. The chain couples TRBV6-2 or TRBV6-3 to TRBJ2-7; 12 bases align to TRBD2. The CDR3 loop spans 16 amino acids. The germline V gene has CDR1 MNHEY and CDR2 SVGEGT. The trim removed 4 bases at V and 4 bases at J, leaving 8 bases unmatched. The CDR3 DNA sequence: TGTGCCAGCAGTTTCACGACTAGCGGGAGTGCGTACGAGCAGTACTTC. This translates into CASSFTTSGSAYEQYF.

This clonotype was recorded a few times. The V call is TRBV7-2, the J call TRBJ1-1, with 9 positions matching TRBD1. The CDR3 contains 17 residues. CDR1 SGHTA and CDR2 FQGNSA come from the germline V gene. J lost 1 base, V lost 3 bases, and 9 bases had no gene match. CDR3 DNA: TGTGCCAGCAGCTTCTGGACAGGGGCAATAAAGAACACTGAAGCTTTCTTT. Protein sequence: CASSFWTGAIKNTEAFF.

The rearrangement links TRBV24-1 to TRBJ1-2; unclear D gene. The CDR3 sequence is 17 residues long. V was cut by 4 bases and J by 3 bases, with 20 bases left in between. The germline V gene has CDR1 KGHDR and CDR2 SFDVKD. The CDR3 sequence: CATSDSRGKTDYYGYTF. Written as DNA, the CDR3 is TGTGCCACCAGTGACTCCCGTGGGAAAACAGACTACTATGGCTACACCTTC.

The table lists this clonotype with a few counts. This chain joins TRBV7-2 and TRBJ2-2, with D perhaps matching TRBD1 (6 bases). V was pared by 6 bases and J by 3 bases, with 11 bases between. Germline-derived CDR1 and CDR2 are SGHTA and FQGNSA. CDR3 length: 14 residues. CDR3 residues: CASRLAGDTGELFF. The CDR3 DNA follows: TGTGCCAGCAGACTTGCAGGGGACACCGGGGAGCTGTTTTTT.

The J gene is TRBJ1-6, the V gene TRBV30; possible D gene TRBD1, 6 bases. Trimming removed 0 bases at V and 8 bases at J, with 11 bases between. CDR1 is GTSNPN, CDR2 SVGIG, per germline (reference sequence). The CDR3 extends over 14 amino acids. The CDR3 protein is CAWSVRTADSPLHF. CDR3 coding DNA: TGTGCCTGGAGTGTAAGGACAGCCGATTCACCCCTCCACTTT. The whole variable domain, filled in from reference TRBV30 and TRBJ1-6, reads SQTIHQWPATLVQPVGSPLSLECTVEGTSNPNLYWYRQAAGRGLQLLFYSVGIGQISSEVPQNLSASRPQDRQFILSSKKLLLSDSGFYLCAWSVRTADSPLHFGNGTRLTVT.

This clonotype occurred a few times. The gene calls are TRBV6-5 and TRBJ2-7, with 7 bases aligning to TRBD1. Germline CDR1 and CDR2: MNHEY and SVGAGI. The junction had 3 bases not matched to a gene; V was cut back by 0 bases and J by 4 bases. This CDR3 comprises 14 residues. The CDR3 region is CASSYSGTAYEQYF. Here the CDR3 DNA reads TGTGCCAGCAGTTACTCCGGGACAGCATACGAGCAGTACTTC.

CDR3 in DNA: TGTGCCAGCAGCCCTCTAGCGATGGGGGGGACCCAGTACTTC. As protein: CASSPLAMGGTQYF. This chain joins TRBV7-9 and TRBJ2-5; D possibly corresponds to TRBD2 (6 bases). This CDR3 region has 14 residues. From germline, CDR1 is SEHNR and CDR2 FQNEAQ (reference sequence). Trimming cost V 5 bases and J 7 bases, with 17 bases left between them. The full variable domain, with the rest looked up from reference TRBV7-9 and TRBJ2-5, is DTGVSQNPRHKITKRGQNVTFRCDPISEHNRLYWYRQTLGQGPEFLTYFQNEAQLEKSRLLSDRFSAERPKGSFSTLEIQRTEQGDSAMYLCASSPLAMGGTQYFGPGTRLLVL.

CDR3 DNA sequence: TGTGCCAGCACCCCCCGGGAAGGCTACACCTTC. Translated, it gives CASTPREGYTF. This chain uses TRBV12-3 or TRBV12-4 with TRBJ1-2; no firm D call. CDR3 length: 11 residues. Trimming left V 7 bases short and J 8 bases short, with 11 bases between.

This clonotype showed up just once. The V call is TRBV6-4, the J call TRBJ2-1; 7 bases line up with TRBD1. The CDR3 loop spans 14 amino acids. Germline lookup yields CDR1 MRHNA and CDR2 SNTAGT. J lost 2 bases, V lost 4 bases, and 2 bases had no gene match. The CDR3 loop reads CASSAQGAYNEQFF. For the CDR3, the DNA is TGTGCCAGCAGTGCTCAGGGGGCCTACAATGAGCAGTTCTTC.

This clonotype showed up just a few times. The V and J genes are TRBV9 and TRBJ2-5; TRBD2 aligns across 12 bases. The CDR3 is 17 amino acids. V shed 4 bases and J 4 bases; nucleotides not matched to a gene: 11. CDR1 is SGDLS and CDR2 is YYNGEE in the germline V gene. Written as DNA, the CDR3 is TGTGCCAGCAGCCCCGGGGAGCTAGCGGGAGGGATAGAGACCCAGTACTTC. Amino acid sequence: CASSPGELAGGIETQYF.

The CDR3 here is CASSTGGLARADTQYF. Written as DNA, the CDR3 is TGTGCCAGCAGCACGGGGGGACTAGCGAGGGCAGATACGCAGTATTTT. V gene TRBV27 combines with J gene TRBJ2-3; 10 nucleotides match TRBD2. V dropped 6 bases and J dropped 4; count of bases not matched to a gene: 10. This CDR3 is 16 amino acids long. Germline V gives CDR1 MNHEY, CDR2 SMNVEV (reference sequence).

This clonotype has just a few counts. The genes are TRBV28 and TRBJ1-5; TRBD1 aligns across 7 bases. Germline V lookup: CDR1 MDHEN, CDR2 SYDVKM. V lost 8 bases and J lost 2; bases outside the gene matches: 9. The CDR3 length is 15 residues. CDR3 nucleotide sequence: TGTGCCAGCGAACTCCGGACAGGCGGCAATCAGCCCCAGCATTTT. Protein product: CASELRTGGNQPQHF.

The chain carries TRBV7-2 and TRBJ2-1; D is unclear. Trimming removed 0 bases from V and 4 bases from J, with 7 bases in between. Germline loops: CDR1 SGHTA, CDR2 FQGNSA. The CDR3 length is 14 residues. Here the CDR3 reads CASSLAPRYNEQFF. The CDR3 DNA reads TGTGCCAGCAGCTTAGCACCACGGTACAATGAGCAGTTCTTC.

This clonotype showed up just a few times. V and J are TRBV7-2 and TRBJ2-3; D unclear. Germline V lookup: CDR1 SGHTA, CDR2 FQGNSA. V was shortened by 10 bases and J by 5 bases, with 10 bases between the two germline ends. CDR3 size: 11 residues. The CDR3 coding sequence is TGTGCCACCTCTCCTGAAGATACGCAGTATTTT. Amino acid sequence: CATSPEDTQYF.

The V call is TRBV29-1, the J call TRBJ2-7; 9 nucleotides line up with TRBD1. V was pared by 5 bases and J by 6 bases, with 2 bases of the junction left unmatched. From germline, CDR1 is SQVTM and CDR2 ANQGSEA. This CDR3 comprises 11 residues. DNA of the CDR3: TGCAGCGTTTCGGACAGGGGCGAGCAGTACTTC. This sequence encodes CSVSDRGEQYF.

This clonotype was counted between two and nine times. The chain employs TRBV20-1 and TRBJ2-5, with D perhaps TRBD2 (5 bases). In germline, CDR1 is DFQATT, CDR2 SNEGSKA (reference sequence). Trimming cost V 6 bases and J 5 bases, with 19 bases left between them. The CDR3 is 14 residues long. In nucleotides, the CDR3 is TGCAGTGCCGTGGACTCCCTCACCCGGGAGACCCAGTACTTC. Its protein product is CSAVDSLTRETQYF.

The chain combines TRBV6-2 or TRBV6-3 with TRBJ1-2, with 7 bases fitting TRBD1. This CDR3 contains 14 residues. After removal of 6 bases from V and 6 bases from J, the junction contained 10 bases not matched to a gene. Per germline, CDR1 MNHEY and CDR2 SVGEGT. CDR3 bases: TGTGCCAGCAGGGAACCGGGACAGAGAAATGGCTACACCTTC. As protein: CASREPGQRNGYTF.

The V gene is TRBV6-2 or TRBV6-3, the J gene TRBJ2-5; the match to TRBD1 covers 7 bases. This CDR3 is built from 16 residues. With V trimmed by 0 bases and J by 0 bases, 4 bases remained unmatched. CDR1 and CDR2 (germline): MNHEY, SVGEGT. CDR3 in amino acids: CASSYSLDRDQETQYF. The CDR3 nucleotides are TGTGCCAGCAGTTACTCACTCGACAGGGACCAAGAGACCCAGTACTTC.

This clonotype is medium-sized. The rearrangement uses TRBV20-1 and TRBJ1-1; tentatively, D is TRBD1 (5 bases). The V gene's germline CDR1 is DFQATT and CDR2 SNEGSKA (reference sequence). The CDR3 is 14 amino acids. The germline V and J ends were trimmed by 3 bases and 7 bases, with 18 bases remaining between them. The CDR3: CSASEGRESSEAFF. The CDR3 nucleotides are TGCAGTGCTAGCGAGGGCAGGGAATCCAGTGAAGCTTTCTTT.

This clonotype was seen a handful of times. V is TRBV20-1 and J is TRBJ1-6; D might be TRBD1 (6 bases). Trimming shortened V by 6 bases and J by 4 bases, and 16 bases separated the two germline ends. CDR1 is DFQATT and CDR2 is SNEGSKA in the germline V gene (reference sequence). The CDR3 consists of 15 residues. CDR3 DNA: TGCAGTGCCCTCCCAGCCGGACAGTATAATTCACCCCTCCACTTT. Protein product: CSALPAGQYNSPLHF.